This record concerns one T cell receptor beta chain sequence. Its antigen is not known. This same CDR3 is encoded by further DNA sequences in the sample. The length of the CDR3 is 14 residues. The germline CDR1 and CDR2 sequences are SGHAT and FQNNGV. Trimming took off 1 base at V and 2 bases at J, with 5 bases between the two ends. These data come from a study of shared clonotypes between healthy human individuals. Study-level points and caveats: Naive subsets typically showed greater estimated richness than memory subsets.

Replicate PCRs from sorted subsets contained about 0.2 ug DNA, which is roughly 30,000 T cell genomes. TCRdb's copy holds only in-frame clones and misses some; the assay was immunoSEQ multiplex PCR. The sample contains about 2.4 million clones, just over 90% of which appear only once. This sequence was found in a man aged 18 to 35 in good health. The material sequenced was naive CD4+ T cells sorted from blood. The subset denotes: CD45RA+ positively selected. This chain uses TRBV11-2 with TRBJ2-2; D uncertain. CDR3 region: CASSLGLNTGELFF. DNA of the CDR3: TGTGCCAGCAGCTTAGGACTCAACACCGGGGAGCTGTTTTTT.